This section outlines one T cell receptor (beta chain) sequence together with its context. Its specificity is unknown. 60 Vbeta and 13 Jbeta primers were used in PCR. The protocol was immunoSEQ multiplex PCR, while the TCRdb copy is restricted to in-frame clones and leaves out a portion. The table includes tens of thousands of clones, about 80% detected once. These data belong to a study of cytomegalovirus exposure and HLA in healthy donors. This CDR3 contains 17 residues. V gave up 8 bases and J gave up 6 bases; unmatched junction bases: 11. Germline lookup yields CDR1 MGHRA and CDR2 YSYEKL. Study observations and caveats: A list of 150 or so TCR beta chains associated with cytomegalovirus was given. One cluster of highly shared sequence variants probably arose as a sequencing artifact. Previously analyzed data showed that most TCR beta V segments were productive at a frequency of about 87% or about 30%. Researchers had no immune exposure information except CMV serostatus available.

This clonotype was sampled from a man between 18 and 29 years old in good health and CMV-seropositive. Sample: PBMCs. V gene TRBV4-1 combines with J gene TRBJ2-3; 16 positions match TRBD2. The CDR3 sequence is CASREGGLAGGRDTQYF. The CDR3 bases are TGCGCCAGCCGAGAGGGGGGACTAGCGGGAGGGCGGGATACGCAGTATTTT.